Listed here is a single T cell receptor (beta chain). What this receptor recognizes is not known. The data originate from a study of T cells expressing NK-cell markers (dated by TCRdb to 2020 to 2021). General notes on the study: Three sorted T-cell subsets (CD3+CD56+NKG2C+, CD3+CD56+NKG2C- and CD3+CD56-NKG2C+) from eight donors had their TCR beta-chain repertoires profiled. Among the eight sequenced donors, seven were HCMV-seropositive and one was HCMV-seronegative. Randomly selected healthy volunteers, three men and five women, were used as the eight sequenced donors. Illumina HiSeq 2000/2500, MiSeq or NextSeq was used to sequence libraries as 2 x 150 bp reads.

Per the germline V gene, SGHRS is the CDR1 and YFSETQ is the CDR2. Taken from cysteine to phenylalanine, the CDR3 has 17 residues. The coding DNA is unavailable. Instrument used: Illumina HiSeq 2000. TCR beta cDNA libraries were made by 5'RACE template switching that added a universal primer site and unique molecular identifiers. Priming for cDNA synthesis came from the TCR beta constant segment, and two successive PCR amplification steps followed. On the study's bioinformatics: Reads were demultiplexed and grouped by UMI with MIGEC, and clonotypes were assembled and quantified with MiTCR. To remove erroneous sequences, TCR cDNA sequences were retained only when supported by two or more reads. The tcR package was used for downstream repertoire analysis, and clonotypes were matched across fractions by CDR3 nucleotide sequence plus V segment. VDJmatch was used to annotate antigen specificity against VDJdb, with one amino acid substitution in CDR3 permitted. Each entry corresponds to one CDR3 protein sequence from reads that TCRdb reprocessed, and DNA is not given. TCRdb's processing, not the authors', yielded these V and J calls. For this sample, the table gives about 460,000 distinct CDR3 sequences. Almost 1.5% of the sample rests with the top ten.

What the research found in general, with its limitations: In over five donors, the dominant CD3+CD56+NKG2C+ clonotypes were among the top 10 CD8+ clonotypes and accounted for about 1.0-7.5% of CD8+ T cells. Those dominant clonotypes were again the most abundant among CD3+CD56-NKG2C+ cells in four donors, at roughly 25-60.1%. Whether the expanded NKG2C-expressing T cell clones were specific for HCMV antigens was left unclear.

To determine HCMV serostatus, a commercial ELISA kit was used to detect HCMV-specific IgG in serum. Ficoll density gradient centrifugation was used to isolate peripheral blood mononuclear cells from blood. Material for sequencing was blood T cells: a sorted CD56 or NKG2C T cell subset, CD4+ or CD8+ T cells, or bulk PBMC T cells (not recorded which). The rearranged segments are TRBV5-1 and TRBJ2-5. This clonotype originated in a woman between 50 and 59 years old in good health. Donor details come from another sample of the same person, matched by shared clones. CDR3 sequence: CASSSLMGTSLQETQYF. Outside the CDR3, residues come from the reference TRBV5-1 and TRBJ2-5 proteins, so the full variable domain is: KAGVTQTPRYLIKTRGQQVTLSCSPISGHRSVSWYQQTPGQGLQFLFEYFSETQRNKGNFPGRFSGRQFSNSRSEMNVSTLELGDSALYLCASSSLMGTSLQETQYFGPGTRLLVL.